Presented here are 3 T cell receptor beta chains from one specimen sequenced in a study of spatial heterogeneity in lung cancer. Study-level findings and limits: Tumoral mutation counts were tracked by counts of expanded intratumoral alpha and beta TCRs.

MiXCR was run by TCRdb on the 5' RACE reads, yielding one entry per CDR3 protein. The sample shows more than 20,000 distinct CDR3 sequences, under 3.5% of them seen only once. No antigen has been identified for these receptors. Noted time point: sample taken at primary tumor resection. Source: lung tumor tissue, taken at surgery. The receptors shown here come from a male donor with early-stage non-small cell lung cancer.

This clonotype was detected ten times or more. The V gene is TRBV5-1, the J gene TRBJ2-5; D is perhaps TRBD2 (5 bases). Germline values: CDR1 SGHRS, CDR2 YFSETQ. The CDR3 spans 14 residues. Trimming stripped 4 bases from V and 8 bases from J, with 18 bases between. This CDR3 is CASSETNGLGTQYF. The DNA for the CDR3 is TGCGCCAGCAGCGAGACTAACGGCCTCGGAACCCAGTACTTC.

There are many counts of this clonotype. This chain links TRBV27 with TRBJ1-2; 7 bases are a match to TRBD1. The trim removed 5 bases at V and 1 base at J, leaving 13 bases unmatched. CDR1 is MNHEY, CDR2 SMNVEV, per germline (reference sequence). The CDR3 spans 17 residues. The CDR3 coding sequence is TGTGCCAGCAGTCCGGATGGGGGACAGCACCTTAACTATGGCTACACCTTC. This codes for CASSPDGGQHLNYGYTF.

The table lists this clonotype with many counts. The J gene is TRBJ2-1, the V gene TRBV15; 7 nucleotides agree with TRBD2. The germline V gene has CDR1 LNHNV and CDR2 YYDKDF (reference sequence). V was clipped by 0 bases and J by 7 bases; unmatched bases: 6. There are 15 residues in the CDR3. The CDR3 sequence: CATSRDRGSGNEQFF. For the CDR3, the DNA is TGTGCCACCAGCAGAGATCGCGGGAGTGGTAATGAGCAGTTCTTC.